A single sample is the source of the 31 T cell receptor beta chains below, sequenced in a study of neoadjuvant nivolumab and ipilimumab in lung cancer. The data were produced by immunoSEQ multiplex PCR, yet TCRdb's version contains in-frame clones alone and is incomplete. The sample holds 26,000 or so clones, 75% to 85% seen once. Specimen: tumor tissue, collected after neoadjuvant nivolumab, alone or with ipilimumab, at or shortly before surgery. The receptors here all came from an adult with non-small cell lung cancer.

The chain uses TRBV7-2 and TRBJ2-7; 12 bases match TRBD2. The V and J ends lost 2 bases and 1 base, in that order; junction bases with no gene match: 12. From germline, CDR1 is SGHTA and CDR2 FQGNSA. This CDR3 contains 19 residues. In nucleotides, the CDR3 is TGTGCCAGCAGCTTACTTGCCCCTCTCCTAGCGGGGGGGTCCTACGAGCAGTACTTC. Translating gives CASSLLAPLLAGGSYEQYF.

The chain links TRBV15 to TRBJ2-5; TRBD2 is a possible D gene (6 bases). From germline, CDR1 is LNHNV and CDR2 YYDKDF (reference sequence). The CDR3 is 14 residues long. V was trimmed by 1 base and J by 5 bases, leaving 11 bases between them. In DNA form, the CDR3 reads TGTGCCACCAGCAGAGGCCCTAGCGTGGAGACCCAGTACTTC. It specifies CATSRGPSVETQYF. Drawing the rest from reference TRBV15 and TRBJ2-5, the complete variable domain is DAMVIQNPRYQVTQFGKPVTLSCSQTLNHNVMYWYQQKSSQAPKLLFHYYDKDFNNEADTPDNFQSRRPNTSFCFLDIRSPGLGDTAMYLCATSRGPSVETQYFGPGTRLLVL.

The chain has TRBV9 and TRBJ2-7, with 12 bases fitting TRBD2. J was trimmed by 4 bases and V by 4 bases; bases with no gene match: 6. Germline CDR1 SGDLS, CDR2 YYNGEE. The CDR3 consists of 15 residues. This chain's CDR3 is CASSLASGRGYEQYF. The CDR3, as DNA: TGTGCCAGCAGCCTAGCTAGCGGGAGGGGATACGAGCAGTACTTC.

The V and J genes are TRBV28 and TRBJ1-2; TRBD1 is a possible D gene (6 bases). CDR3 length: 15 residues. The germline CDR1 and CDR2 sequences are MDHEN and SYDVKM. Trimming cost V 1 base and J 3 bases, with 12 bases left between them. CDR3 sequence (DNA): TGTGCCAGCAGTTTATATGGGGGCGCAGACTATGGCTACACCTTC. As protein: CASSLYGGADYGYTF.

This clone appeared a few times. The chain carries TRBV28 and TRBJ1-1; D not resolved. The ends were cut back, 2 bases at V and 1 base at J, with 5 bases in the middle. The CDR3 totals 13 residues. Germline V CDR1 and CDR2: MDHEN, SYDVKM. This chain's CDR3 is CASSLKWNTEAFF. The DNA of the CDR3 is TGTGCCAGCAGTTTAAAATGGAACACTGAAGCTTTCTTT.

The CDR3 reads CASTSSGALRSGELFF. The CDR3, as DNA: TGCGCCAGCACCTCGAGCGGGGCCCTACGCTCCGGGGAGCTGTTTTTT. J is TRBJ2-2 and V is TRBV5-1, with 7 nucleotides matching TRBD2. Per the germline V gene, CDR1 is SGHRS and CDR2 is YFSETQ. The V segment lost 6 bases and the J segment 6 bases; nucleotides outside the gene matches: 14. The CDR3 runs to 16 residues.

This clone appeared a single time. CDR3 sequence (DNA): TGTGCCAGCAGCTTAGGCAGGAGCAATCAGCCCCAGCATTTT. Its protein product is CASSLGRSNQPQHF. The rearrangement uses TRBV13 and TRBJ1-5, with D uncertain. Germline assignment: CDR1 PRHDT and CDR2 FYEKMQ (reference sequence). The CDR3 is 14 residues long. Deletions cut 0 bases from V and 1 base from J, with 4 bases between.

The rearrangement joins TRBV27 to TRBJ1-6; unclear D gene. The CDR3 is 16 amino acids. The V end lost 0 bases, the J end lost 4 bases, and 10 bases lay between the germline ends. Germline V gene data show CDR1 as MNHEY and CDR2 as SMNVEV (reference sequence). The CDR3: CASSLSSSAYNSPLHF. The CDR3 nucleotides are TGTGCCAGCAGTTTATCGTCGTCAGCGTATAATTCACCCCTCCACTTT.

The J gene is TRBJ1-2, the V gene TRBV14; D might be TRBD1 (6 bases). V was shortened by 4 bases and J by 1 base, with 16 bases between the two germline ends. The CDR3 is made up of 16 amino acids. Germline V gene lookup returns CDR1 SGHDN and CDR2 FVKESK. This CDR3 is CASSLRQASLNYGYTF. The CDR3 bases are TGTGCCAGCAGCCTCAGACAGGCGAGTCTTAACTATGGCTACACCTTC.

The CDR3 loop reads CASSPSQGDGYTF. The CDR3 DNA reads TGTGCCAGCTCACCATCGCAGGGGGACGGCTACACCTTC. The chain has TRBV18 and TRBJ1-2; 7 nucleotides line up with TRBD1. V dropped 2 bases and J dropped 8; count of bases not matched to a gene: 5. CDR1 KGHSH and CDR2 LQKENI come from the germline V gene. The CDR3 runs to 13 residues.

The chain uses TRBV6-4 and TRBJ2-1, with D maybe TRBD1 (5 bases). CDR1 is MRHNA, CDR2 SNTAGT, per germline. V was pared by 0 bases and J by 6 bases, with 9 bases between. CDR3 length equals 14 residues. The CDR3 DNA sequence: TGTGCCAGCAGTGACTCTGACAGTACCAATGAGCAGTTCTTC. Amino acid sequence: CASSDSDSTNEQFF.

The table lists this clone with a few counts. The genes are TRBV5-3 and TRBJ2-5; D may be TRBD1 (6 bases). TRBV5-3 is placed among ORFs of uncertain function. The germline V and J ends were trimmed by 4 bases and 5 bases, with 18 bases remaining between them. CDR3 length equals 15 residues. The CDR3 region has the DNA TGTGCCAGAAGCCTTAGAACCCAGGGGCGGGAGACCCAGTACTTC. As protein: CARSLRTQGRETQYF.

The V call is TRBV29-1, the J call TRBJ2-2; 11 positions match TRBD1. The ends lost 7 bases at V and 1 base at J; junction bases unmatched: 5. The CDR3 is 15 residues long. Germline V gene sequence: CDR1 SQVTM, CDR2 ANQGSEA. Here the CDR3 DNA reads TGCAGCGCCGGCGGGACAGGGGGGAACACCGGGGAGCTGTTTTTT. Protein product: CSAGGTGGNTGELFF.

This clone appeared a few times. The chain has TRBV20-1 and TRBJ1-2; tentatively, D is TRBD1 (5 bases). V was cut by 5 bases and J by 7 bases, with 11 bases left in between. CDR1 and CDR2 from the germline V gene are DFQATT and SNEGSKA (reference sequence). The CDR3 is 11 amino acids. CDR3 nucleotide sequence: TGCAGTGCTGGGGGGGGGTTTGGCTACACCTTC. Translated: CSAGGGFGYTF.

V usage is TRBV30 and J usage is TRBJ2-1; 7 bases align to TRBD2. In germline, CDR1 is GTSNPN, CDR2 SVGIG (reference sequence). This CDR3 region has 14 residues. The V and J ends lost 1 base and 4 bases, in that order; junction bases with no gene match: 4. The CDR3 reads CAWSEGGLYNEQFF. CDR3 DNA: TGTGCCTGGAGTGAGGGAGGGCTGTACAATGAGCAGTTCTTC.

This chain links TRBV4-1 with TRBJ1-4; D uncertain. Per germline, CDR1 MGHRA and CDR2 YSYEKL. This CDR3 has 14 residues. With 2 bases removed from V and 6 bases from J, the gap between germline ends came to 10 bases. Written as DNA, the CDR3 is TGCGCCAGCAGCCAACAGGAGGGAGATGAAAAACTGTTTTTT. This encodes CASSQQEGDEKLFF.

The CDR3 protein is CASSKLGQGPYEQYF. Written as DNA, the CDR3 is TGTGCCAGCAGCAAATTGGGACAGGGGCCATACGAGCAGTACTTC. The J gene is TRBJ2-7, the V gene TRBV27; 10 bases are shared with TRBD1. J was trimmed by 4 bases and V by 6 bases; bases with no gene match: 9. CDR1 MNHEY and CDR2 SMNVEV come from the germline V gene (reference sequence). There are 15 residues in the CDR3.

V gene TRBV6-6 combines with J gene TRBJ2-1, with D tentatively TRBD2 (5 bases). Trimming pared 3 bases from V and 1 base from J, leaving 7 bases between. Germline CDR1 is MNHNY and CDR2 is SVGAGI (reference sequence). The length of the CDR3 is 14 residues. CDR3 sequence (DNA): TGTGCCAGCAGTTATCCGGGGTCCTACAATGAGCAGTTCTTC. Encoded protein: CASSYPGSYNEQFF.

In this sample, this clone is medium-sized. The V and J genes are TRBV29-1 and TRBJ2-5; 12 nucleotides line up with TRBD2. CDR1 SQVTM and CDR2 ANQGSEA come from the germline V gene. The CDR3 has 12 amino acids. J lost 4 bases, V lost 8 bases, and 2 bases had no gene match. CDR3 region: CSPGLAGETQYF. In DNA, the CDR3 is TGCAGCCCGGGACTAGCGGGAGAGACCCAGTACTTC.

V gene TRBV30 combines with J gene TRBJ2-7; D is uncertain. V was cut by 1 base and J by 5 bases, with 6 bases left in between. In germline, CDR1 is GTSNPN, CDR2 SVGIG (reference sequence). This CDR3 has 11 amino acids. This chain's CDR3 is CAWSGHHEQYF. The CDR3 DNA follows: TGTGCCTGGAGTGGGCACCACGAGCAGTACTTC.

This clone occurred once. The chain uses TRBV7-2 and TRBJ2-2; D may be TRBD1 (6 bases). Trimming removed 5 bases from V and 2 bases from J, with 12 bases in between. The germline V gene has CDR1 SGHTA and CDR2 FQGNSA. The CDR3 has 15 amino acids. CDR3 nucleotides: TGTGCCAGCAGCAAAGGGACACTAAACACCGGGGAGCTGTTTTTT. Protein product: CASSKGTLNTGELFF.

This chain joins TRBV5-1 and TRBJ2-2; TRBD2 aligns across 8 bases. Germline CDR1 is SGHRS and CDR2 is YFSETQ. There are 14 residues in the CDR3. V dropped 4 bases and J dropped 6; count of bases not matched to a gene: 5. The CDR3: CASSTGLVAGELFF. The CDR3 nucleotides are TGCGCCAGCAGCACGGGACTAGTTGCCGGGGAGCTGTTTTTT.

The chain couples TRBV5-6 to TRBJ1-2; 9 bases line up with TRBD1. Germline V gives CDR1 SGHDT, CDR2 YYEEEE. This CDR3 spans 15 amino acids. Trimming removed 4 bases from V and 7 bases from J; junction bases left unmatched: 11. CDR3 nucleotide sequence: TGTGCCAGCAGCGATGGGACAGGGTGGTTTAGTGGCTACACCTTC. Encoded protein: CASSDGTGWFSGYTF. The full variable domain, in which reference TRBV5-6 and TRBJ1-2 provide the parts outside the CDR3, is DAGVTQSPTHLIKTRGQQVTLRCSPKSGHDTVSWYQQALGQGPQFIFQYYEEEERQRGNFPDRFSGHQFPNYSSELNVNALLLGDSALYLCASSDGTGWFSGYTFGSGTRLTVV.

This clone has a single count. Other DNA sequences in this specimen translate into the identical CDR3. The chain carries TRBV7-2 and TRBJ2-3; possibly TRBD1 or TRBD2 for D (5 bases each). Germline V CDR1 and CDR2: SGHTA, FQGNSA. Trimming stripped 1 base from V and 2 bases from J, with 10 bases between. This CDR3 comprises 15 residues. The CDR3 nucleotides read TGTGCCAGCAGCTTAGAGGGACGTCTCACAGATACGCAGTATTTT. Protein product: CASSLEGRLTDTQYF.

V is TRBV30 and J is TRBJ2-3, with TRBD2 as a possible D gene (6 bases). The CDR3 covers 14 residues. Germline CDR1 GTSNPN, CDR2 SVGIG (reference sequence). V shed 4 bases and J shed 2 bases, with 13 bases lying between them. DNA of the CDR3: TGTGCCTGGACTCCGGGACTCACCACAGATACGCAGTATTTT. It is translated as CAWTPGLTTDTQYF.

The chain is built from TRBV9 and TRBJ2-7; D is perhaps TRBD2 (6 bases). Per the germline V gene, CDR1 is SGDLS and CDR2 is YYNGEE. Between the trimmed V and J ends, which lost 4 bases and 11 bases, there was a span of 19 bases. The CDR3 loop spans 13 amino acids. The CDR3 DNA reads TGTGCCAGCAGCTCTGGGACTTCTCACACCGAGTACTTC. Amino acid sequence: CASSSGTSHTEYF.

This clone appeared a single time. The chain employs TRBV7-9 and TRBJ2-5, with a tentative D call TRBD2 (5 bases). Trimming stripped 3 bases from V and 5 bases from J, with 7 bases between. This CDR3 contains 12 residues. Per the germline V gene, CDR1 is SEHNR and CDR2 is FQNEAQ (reference sequence). This CDR3 is CASSFTGETQYF. CDR3 sequence (DNA): TGTGCCAGCAGCTTCACGGGGGAGACCCAGTACTTC.

The gene calls are TRBV7-9 and TRBJ1-1; maybe TRBD1 (5 bases). The germline V gene has CDR1 SEHNR and CDR2 FQNEAQ (reference sequence). This CDR3 has 14 amino acids. V lost 5 bases and J 1 base, leaving 11 bases between the germline ends. CDR3 DNA: TGTGCCAGCAGCCCATCGGGGGGGAACACTGAAGCTTTCTTT. It codes for CASSPSGGNTEAFF.

The V gene is TRBV7-6, the J gene TRBJ1-4; no reliable D call. Trimming left V 0 bases short and J 7 bases short, with 6 bases between. Per the germline V gene, CDR1 is SGHVS and CDR2 is FNYEAQ. This CDR3 is 13 amino acids long. CDR3 in DNA: TGTGCCAGCAGCTTAGCCCTGTCTGAAAAACTGTTTTTT. This encodes CASSLALSEKLFF.

The rearrangement links TRBV19 to TRBJ1-1, with D unclear. Trimming shortened V by 3 bases and J by 4 bases, and 9 bases separated the two germline ends. CDR3 size: 13 residues. Germline loops: CDR1 LNHDA, CDR2 SQIVND (reference sequence). In DNA, the CDR3 is TGTGCCAGTAGTATCCACCGGGCCACTGAAGCTTTCTTT. This gives the protein CASSIHRATEAFF.

The DNA for the CDR3 is TGCAGCGTTGAGATTCCTGAGAACACTGAAGCTTTCTTT. Translated, it gives CSVEIPENTEAFF. V usage is TRBV29-1 and J usage is TRBJ1-1; D is unresolved. Germline V gene sequence: CDR1 SQVTM, CDR2 ANQGSEA. Between the trimmed V and J ends, which lost 3 bases and 1 base, there was a span of 9 bases. The CDR3 spans 13 residues.